One and the same sample provided the 27 T cell receptor beta chains below, sequenced in a study of human T cells and chemical hapten exposure. The time point denotes: patch test 1, 2 weeks after DPC sensitization. Noted treatment: therapeutic diphenylcyclopropenone sensitization with weekly scalp DPC. TCRdb ran MiXCR on the RACE reads and lists one entry per CDR3 protein. The repertoire has 150,000 to 200,000 distinct CDR3 sequences, approximately 20% of them found once; the top ten carry about 6.7%. Source: whole blood, taken in connection with sensitization to the hapten diphenylcyclopropenone (DPC). The receptors were gathered from a woman aged 45-59 years with alopecia areata. Some clones in this sample may be carry-over from other donors' samples.

This clonotype was picked up many times. J is TRBJ1-1 and V is TRBV10-3; D might be TRBD1 (6 bases). The CDR3 loop spans 15 amino acids. Germline assignment: CDR1 ENHRY and CDR2 SYGVKD. The V end was cut by 7 bases, the J end by 0 bases, with 15 bases between. The chain's CDR3 is CAIIGEPGVNTEAFF. In DNA form, the CDR3 reads TGTGCCATCATTGGGGAGCCAGGGGTGAACACTGAAGCTTTCTTT.

The chain links TRBV12-3 or TRBV12-4 to TRBJ2-1, with 7 bases lining up with TRBD2. The junction had 14 bases not matched to a gene; V was cut back by 7 bases and J by 2 bases. The CDR3 runs 17 residues. Here the CDR3 reads CASTHSKWEGPYNEQFF. CDR3 coding DNA: TGTGCCAGCACCCATTCTAAATGGGAGGGCCCCTACAATGAGCAGTTCTTC.

Regarding this clonotype: At one end, the junction sequence differs from germline, possibly due to a read error. J is TRBJ2-1 and V is TRBV7-2; D is unresolved. This CDR3 is built from 16 residues. The germline gives CDR1 SGHTA, CDR2 FQGNSA. The CDR3 nucleotides are TGTGCCAGCGGCTTCCTTCGTATTTCAACCTACAATGAGCAGCTCTTC. This codes for CASGFLRISTYNEQLF. The whole variable domain, filled in from reference TRBV7-2 and TRBJ2-1, reads GAGVSQSPSNKVTEKGKDVELRCDPISGHTALYWYRQSLGQGLEFLIYFQGNSAPDKSGLPSDRFSAERTGGSVSTLTIQRTQQEDSAVYLCASGFLRISTYNEQLFGPGTRLTVL.

The CDR3: CATSVTGYGYTF. The DNA for the CDR3 is TGTGCCACCAGTGTAACGGGCTATGGCTACACCTTC. This rearrangement joins TRBV24-1 to TRBJ1-2; D uncertain. The CDR3 contains 12 residues. The germline CDR1 and CDR2 sequences are KGHDR and SFDVKD. Trimming took 5 bases from V and 4 from J, leaving 7 bases between them.

This clonotype was seen a few times. The J gene is TRBJ2-1, the V gene TRBV10-3; TRBD2 matches 9 bases. The V and J ends lost 3 bases and 4 bases, in that order; junction bases with no gene match: 7. Germline V gene lookup returns CDR1 ENHRY and CDR2 SYGVKD. The CDR3 extends over 16 amino acids. CDR3 coding DNA: TGTGCCATCAGTGAAGAAGGTAGCGGGAGATACAATGAGCAGTTCTTC. This translates into CAISEEGSGRYNEQFF.

This clonotype was seen more than once but under ten times. This chain joins TRBV10-1 and TRBJ2-5; D gene ambiguous. CDR3 size: 14 residues. V was trimmed by 0 bases and J by 2 bases, leaving 7 bases between them. Germline V gene lookup returns CDR1 WNHNN and CDR2 SYGVQD (reference sequence). The CDR3 sequence is CASSESASQETQYF. The CDR3 DNA reads TGCGCCAGCAGTGAGTCTGCCAGTCAAGAGACCCAGTACTTC.

This clonotype was counted a few times. The chain is built from TRBV29-1 and TRBJ2-1; D possibly matches TRBD1 or TRBD2 (5 bases each). This CDR3 comprises 13 residues. V lost 3 bases, J lost 4 bases, and 10 bases lay in between. Germline V gene data show CDR1 as SQVTM and CDR2 as ANQGSEA. The CDR3 reads CSVEGVRYNEQFF. The CDR3 bases are TGCAGCGTTGAGGGGGTGAGGTACAATGAGCAGTTCTTC.

The chain couples TRBV7-6 to TRBJ2-2, with a weak D call TRBD2 (6 bases). This CDR3 spans 15 amino acids. Germline CDR1 is SGHVS and CDR2 is FNYEAQ. Trimming left V 5 bases short and J 6 bases short, with 16 bases between. CDR3 protein: CASSPRDSWAGELFF. Written as DNA, the CDR3 is TGTGCCAGCAGCCCCCGGGACTCCTGGGCCGGGGAGCTGTTTTTT. Looking up the rest from reference TRBV7-6 and TRBJ2-2 gives the full variable domain: GAGVSQSPRYKVTKRGQDVALRCDPISGHVSLYWYRQALGQGPEFLTYFNYEAQQDKSGLPNDRFSAERPEGSISTLTIQRTEQRDSAMYRCASSPRDSWAGELFFGEGSRLTVL.

This clonotype has only a few counts. The chain employs TRBV10-3 and TRBJ2-7, with TRBD2 matching 7 bases. V was pared by 2 bases and J by 5 bases, with 12 bases of the junction left unmatched. Germline CDR1 reads ENHRY; CDR2 reads SYGVKD. The CDR3 covers 16 residues. CDR3 bases: TGTGCCATCAGTGAGGAATTGTGGACTAGTGTACACGAGCAGTACTTC. Residues: CAISEELWTSVHEQYF.

The chain uses TRBV4-1 and TRBJ2-1, with D unclear. V was clipped by 1 base and J by 0 bases, with 10 bases between them. Germline-derived CDR1 and CDR2 are MGHRA and YSYEKL. The CDR3 consists of 16 residues. The CDR3 nucleotides are TGCGCCAGCAGCCAAGTCGACATGATCTCCTACAATGAGCAGTTCTTC. Translated, it gives CASSQVDMISYNEQFF.

This clonotype appeared a few times. The chain has TRBV29-1 and TRBJ1-4, with 8 bases lining up with TRBD1. The CDR3 contains 14 residues. Losses at the gene ends were 7 bases for V and 0 bases for J; bases not matched to a gene: 4. Per germline, CDR1 SQVTM and CDR2 ANQGSEA. The CDR3 loop is CSARQGPTNEKLFF. The CDR3 coding sequence is TGCAGCGCTCGACAGGGGCCAACTAATGAAAAACTGTTTTTT.

This clonotype was seen a few times. The chain links TRBV5-5 to TRBJ2-7; tentatively, D is TRBD2 (5 bases). Germline V gene sequence: CDR1 SGHKS, CDR2 YYEKEE (reference sequence). Between the trimmed V and J ends, which lost 4 bases and 2 bases, there was a span of 7 bases. The CDR3 contains 12 residues. The CDR3 DNA sequence: TGTGCCAGCAGCAGCGGACCCTACGAGCAGTACTTC. Its translation is CASSSGPYEQYF.

The chain combines TRBV5-1 with TRBJ2-7; D is uncertain. The germline gives CDR1 SGHRS, CDR2 YFSETQ. V lost 5 bases to trimming and J lost 4 bases, with 10 bases between them. The CDR3 length is 12 residues. The CDR3 sequence: CASRSWEYEQYF. CDR3 bases: TGCGCCAGCAGATCTTGGGAATACGAGCAGTACTTC.

V gene TRBV19 combines with J gene TRBJ2-5; D ambiguous. V was trimmed by 5 bases and J by 0 bases, leaving 13 bases between them. Germline loops: CDR1 LNHDA, CDR2 SQIVND (reference sequence). This CDR3 spans 15 amino acids. In DNA form, the CDR3 reads TGTGCCAGTAGTCAGGTTTCGGTTTACCAAGAGACCCAGTACTTC. This translates into CASSQVSVYQETQYF. Looking up the rest from reference TRBV19 and TRBJ2-5 gives the full variable domain: DGGITQSPKYLFRKEGQNVTLSCEQNLNHDAMYWYRQDPGQGLRLIYYSQIVNDFQKGDIAEGYSVSREKKESFPLTVTSAQKNPTAFYLCASSQVSVYQETQYFGPGTRLLVL.

This clonotype appeared once. V is TRBV27 and J is TRBJ1-5, with 8 bases fitting TRBD1. The V gene end was trimmed by 5 bases and the J gene end by 3 bases; junction bases not matched to a gene: 6. The CDR3 extends over 15 amino acids. Germline V gives CDR1 MNHEY, CDR2 SMNVEV (reference sequence). CDR3 residues: CASSLNRGNNQPQHF. DNA for the CDR3: TGTGCCAGCAGTCTAAACAGGGGGAACAATCAGCCCCAGCATTTT.

This chain uses TRBV5-1 with TRBJ1-1; TRBD1 is a possible D gene (6 bases). Trimming stripped 1 base from V and 4 bases from J, with 14 bases between. CDR1 is SGHRS and CDR2 is YFSETQ in the germline V gene. The CDR3 has 15 amino acids. In DNA form, the CDR3 reads TGCGCCAGCAGCTTGTCTGAGGGGGGTCGCACTGAAGCTTTCTTT. Protein: CASSLSEGGRTEAFF.

V is TRBV5-1 and J is TRBJ1-2, with a tentative D call TRBD1 (5 bases). V gave up 4 bases and J gave up 4 bases, with 14 bases separating them. Germline loops: CDR1 SGHRS, CDR2 YFSETQ. The CDR3 loop spans 14 amino acids. The CDR3 reads CASSATSGPYGYTF. CDR3 DNA sequence: TGCGCCAGCAGCGCCACCTCAGGGCCCTATGGCTACACCTTC.

Worth noting for this clonotype: An end of the junction differs from the germline gene, which may be a read error. The rearrangement uses TRBV12-3 or TRBV12-4 and TRBJ1-4; no firm D call. The CDR3 is 15 amino acids. The chain's CDR3 is CASGPSVATNKKLFF. In nucleotides, the CDR3 is TGTGCCAGCGGTCCGTCGGTAGCAACTAATAAAAAACTGTTTTTT.

This clonotype was picked up a small number of times. The chain joins TRBV10-3 to TRBJ1-5; 7 bases map to TRBD1. J was trimmed by 5 bases and V by 6 bases; bases with no gene match: 7. In germline, CDR1 is ENHRY, CDR2 SYGVKD. The CDR3 has 14 residues. Written as DNA, the CDR3 is TGTGCCATCAGCTCAGACAGGGAGGATCAGCCCCAGCATTTT. This codes for CAISSDREDQPQHF.

The rearrangement joins TRBV7-9 to TRBJ1-2; D remains ambiguous. The CDR3 is 13 residues long. CDR1 and CDR2 (germline): SEHNR, FQNEAQ (reference sequence). V was trimmed by 1 base and J by 0 bases, leaving 3 bases between them. The CDR3 loop is CASSLVSNYGYTF. As DNA, the CDR3 is TGTGCCAGCAGCTTAGTTTCTAACTATGGCTACACCTTC.

Written as DNA, the CDR3 is TGTGCCAGCAGCTTATGGGGACTAGCGGGAGGCAATAACTACGAGCAGTACTTC. Amino acid sequence: CASSLWGLAGGNNYEQYF. The chain couples TRBV7-3 to TRBJ2-7; TRBD2 matches at 15 bases. Germline CDR1 SGHTA, CDR2 FQGTGA. This CDR3 spans 18 amino acids. After removal of 2 bases from V and 3 bases from J, the junction contained 8 bases not matched to a gene. Complete variable domain (other parts from reference TRBV7-3 and TRBJ2-7): GAGVSQTPSNKVTEKGKYVELRCDPISGHTALYWYRQSLGQGPEFLIYFQGTGAADDSGLPNDRFFAVRPEGSVSTLKIQRTERGDSAVYLCASSLWGLAGGNNYEQYFGPGTRLTVT.

V usage is TRBV7-2 and J usage is TRBJ2-2; the match to TRBD2 covers 12 bases. V lost 1 base, J lost 4 bases, and 7 bases stayed unmatched. The CDR3 is 18 amino acids. Germline CDR1 and CDR2: SGHTA and FQGNSA. CDR3 in amino acids: CASSLDRLAGGSTGELFF. The CDR3 nucleotides are TGTGCCAGCAGCTTAGACCGGCTAGCGGGAGGGAGCACCGGGGAGCTGTTTTTT.

This clonotype was detected only a few times. The rearrangement links TRBV7-9 to TRBJ1-1; D is uncertain. V lost 0 bases, J lost 1 base, and 12 bases lay in between. The CDR3 has 16 amino acids. Germline V gene sequence: CDR1 SEHNR, CDR2 FQNEAQ (reference sequence). The CDR3: CASSLALDPRNTEAFF. The CDR3 DNA follows: TGTGCCAGCAGCTTAGCCTTGGACCCCCGGAACACTGAAGCTTTCTTT.

This chain joins TRBV6-5 and TRBJ2-3; D is undetermined. Per germline, CDR1 MNHEY and CDR2 SVGAGI. The CDR3 runs to 15 residues. Trimming took 2 bases from V and 2 from J, leaving 11 bases between them. CDR3 in amino acids: CASSYASSSTDTQYF. The CDR3, as DNA: TGTGCCAGCAGTTACGCGAGCTCTTCCACAGATACGCAGTATTTT.

This clonotype occurred a few times. The CDR3 here is CSVVTSGQETQYF. DNA of the CDR3: TGCAGCGTTGTAACTAGCGGACAAGAGACCCAGTACTTC. V gene TRBV29-1 combines with J gene TRBJ2-5, with 8 bases lining up with TRBD2. Looked up from germline, CDR1 is SQVTM and CDR2 is ANQGSEA. V lost 4 bases, J lost 2 bases, and 3 bases stayed unmatched. The length of the CDR3 is 13 residues.

In this sample, this clonotype turned up a few times. CDR3 residues: CASSVGGGAARSTDTQYF. The DNA of the CDR3 is TGTGCCAGCAGCGTAGGCGGGGGAGCGGCCCGTAGCACAGATACGCAGTATTTT. The chain links TRBV9 to TRBJ2-3; TRBD2 aligns across 7 bases. The V and J ends lost 0 bases and 0 bases, in that order; junction bases with no gene match: 10. Germline CDR1 and CDR2: SGDLS and YYNGEE. CDR3 length equals 18 residues.

The CDR3 DNA reads as TGTGCCAGCTCACCGAGAGAAGGAAAACTGTTTTTT. Encoded protein: CASSPREGKLFF. The chain links TRBV18 to TRBJ1-4; D gene ambiguous. Per the germline V gene, CDR1 is KGHSH and CDR2 is LQKENI. The CDR3 spans 12 residues. V was shortened by 3 bases and J by 10 bases, with 9 bases between the two germline ends.